These 3 T cell receptor beta chains were all obtained from the same sample, sequenced in a study of shared clonotypes between healthy human individuals (dated by TCRdb to the early 2020s). Library generation was performed with the immunoSEQ multiplex PCR assay. Here the immuneACCESS table is served through TCRdb, limited to in-frame sequences with V and J called. Missing clones are a known gap in these copies; in checked studies unresolved V genes cover under half, and the rest lacks a known reason. Recorded for this sample are a few million clones; approximately 93% of them occurred a single time. The ten biggest clones cover 0.35% to 0.45% of the sample. Sequencing was carried out using naive CD4+ T cells from PBMCs. This sample's cell subset or site label indicates: CD45RA+ positively selected. The receptors were sampled from a man younger than 30 in good health. Some clones in this sample may be carry-over from other donors' samples.

V gene TRBV9 combines with J gene TRBJ2-7; no clear D gene. The CDR3 is made up of 14 amino acids. The V and J ends lost 0 bases and 6 bases respectively, with 13 bases between them. Per germline, CDR1 SGDLS and CDR2 YYNGEE. CDR3 coding DNA: TGTGCCAGCAGCGTAGGGTCAGCTTCGTCCGAGCAGTACTTC. Translation: CASSVGSASSEQYF.

CDR3 nucleotide sequence: TGTGCCAGCAACGAAGGGGGGGCTATAGAGACCCAGTACTTC. This encodes CASNEGGAIETQYF. The rearrangement uses TRBV6-6 and TRBJ2-5, with D possibly TRBD2 on 7 matching bases. The V gene lost 7 bases and the J gene lost 4 bases, with 16 bases spanning the gap. This CDR3 contains 14 residues. Germline V gene data show CDR1 as MNHNY and CDR2 as SVGAGI (reference sequence).

This clone was recorded once. The V and J genes are TRBV4-1 and TRBJ1-4; no definite D call. The germline V gene encodes CDR1 MGHRA and CDR2 YSYEKL. The CDR3 is 13 residues long. Trimming pared 5 bases from V and 10 bases from J, leaving 14 bases between. The CDR3 protein is CASSAVAVGKLFF. The CDR3 region has the DNA TGCGCCAGCAGCGCAGTGGCAGTTGGAAAACTGTTTTTT.